This T cell receptor (beta chain) was identified during a study of blood T cell repertoires in COVID-19. With regard to this clone: One junction end disagrees with the germline gene, perhaps due to a read error.

CDR3 length: 13 amino acids. CDR1 SGHAT and CDR2 FQNNGV come from the germline V gene. Only in-frame clones appear in the TCRdb table, and some are missing; sequencing was by immunoSEQ multiplex PCR. The sample comprises over 350,000 clones, more than 75% of which are singletons, and 0.9% to 1.5% rests with the top ten. The chain combines TRBV11-2 with TRBJ1-5; maybe TRBD1 (6 bases). Material for sequencing was PBMCs or T cells enriched from blood (not recorded which). This TCR derives from a woman aged 18-30 years who had recovered from COVID-19. The CDR3 is CASSLQGKQPQHF. CDR3 DNA sequence: TGTGCCAGCAGCCTACAGGGCAAACAGCCCCAGCATTTT.